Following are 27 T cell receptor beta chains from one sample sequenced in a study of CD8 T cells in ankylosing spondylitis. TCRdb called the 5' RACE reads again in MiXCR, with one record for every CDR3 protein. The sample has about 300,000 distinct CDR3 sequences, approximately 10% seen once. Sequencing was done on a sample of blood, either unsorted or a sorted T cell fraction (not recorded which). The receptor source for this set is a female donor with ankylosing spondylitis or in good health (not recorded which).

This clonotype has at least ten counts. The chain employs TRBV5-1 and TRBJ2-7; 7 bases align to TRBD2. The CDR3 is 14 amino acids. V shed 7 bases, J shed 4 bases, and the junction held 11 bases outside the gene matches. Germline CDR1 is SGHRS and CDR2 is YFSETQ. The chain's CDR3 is CASGSGSAGYEQYF. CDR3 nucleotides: TGCGCCAGCGGATCGGGCTCAGCGGGGTACGAGCAGTACTTC.

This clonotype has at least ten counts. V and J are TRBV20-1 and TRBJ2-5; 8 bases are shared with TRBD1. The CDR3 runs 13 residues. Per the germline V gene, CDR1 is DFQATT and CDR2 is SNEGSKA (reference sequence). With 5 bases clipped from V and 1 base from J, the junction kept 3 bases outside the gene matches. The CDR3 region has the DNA TGCAGTGCTGGTACAGGGGGCCAAGAGACCCAGTACTTC. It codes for CSAGTGGQETQYF.

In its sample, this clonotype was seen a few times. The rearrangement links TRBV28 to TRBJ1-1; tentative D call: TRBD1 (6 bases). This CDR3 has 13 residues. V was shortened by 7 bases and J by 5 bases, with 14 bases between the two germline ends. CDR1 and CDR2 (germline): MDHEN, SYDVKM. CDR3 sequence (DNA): TGTGCCAGCACCTCCCAGGGGCAGACTGAAGCTTTCTTT. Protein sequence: CASTSQGQTEAFF.

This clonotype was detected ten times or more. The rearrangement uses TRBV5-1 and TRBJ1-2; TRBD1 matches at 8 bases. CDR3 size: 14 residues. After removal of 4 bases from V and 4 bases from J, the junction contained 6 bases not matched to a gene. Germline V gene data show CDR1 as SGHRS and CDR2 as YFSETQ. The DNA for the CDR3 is TGCGCCAGCAGCGCCCTGACAGGGGCCTATGGCTACACCTTC. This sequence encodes CASSALTGAYGYTF.

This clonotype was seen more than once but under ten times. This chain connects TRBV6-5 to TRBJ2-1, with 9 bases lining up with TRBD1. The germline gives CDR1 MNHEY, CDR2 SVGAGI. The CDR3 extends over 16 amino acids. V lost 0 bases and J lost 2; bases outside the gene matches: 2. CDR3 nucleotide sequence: TGTGCCAGCAGTTACTCGGGACAGGGACCCTACAATGAGCAGTTCTTC. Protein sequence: CASSYSGQGPYNEQFF.

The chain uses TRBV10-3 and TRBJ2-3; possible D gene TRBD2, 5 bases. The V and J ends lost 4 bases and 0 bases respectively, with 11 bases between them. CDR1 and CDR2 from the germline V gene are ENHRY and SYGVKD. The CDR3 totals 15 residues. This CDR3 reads CAISGGAVSTDTQYF. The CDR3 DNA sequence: TGTGCCATCAGTGGAGGAGCGGTAAGCACAGATACGCAGTATTTT.

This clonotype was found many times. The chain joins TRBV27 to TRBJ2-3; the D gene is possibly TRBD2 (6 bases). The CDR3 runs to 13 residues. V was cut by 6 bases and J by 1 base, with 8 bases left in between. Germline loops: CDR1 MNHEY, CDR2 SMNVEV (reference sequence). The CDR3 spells CASRRGGTDTQYF. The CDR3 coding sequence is TGTGCCAGCAGGCGGGGAGGCACAGATACGCAGTATTTT.

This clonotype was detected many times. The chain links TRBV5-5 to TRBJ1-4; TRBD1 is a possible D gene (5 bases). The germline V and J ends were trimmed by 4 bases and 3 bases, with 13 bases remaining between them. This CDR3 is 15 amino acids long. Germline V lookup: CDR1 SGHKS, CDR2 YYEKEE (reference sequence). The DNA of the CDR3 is TGTGCCAGCAGCCTCTGGGGGGGATCTAATGAAAAACTGTTTTTT. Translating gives CASSLWGGSNEKLFF.

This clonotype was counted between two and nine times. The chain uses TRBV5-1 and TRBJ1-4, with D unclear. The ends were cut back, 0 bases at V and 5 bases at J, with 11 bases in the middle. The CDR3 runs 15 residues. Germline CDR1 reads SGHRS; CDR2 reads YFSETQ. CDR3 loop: CASSLGSGMNEKLFF. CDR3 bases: TGCGCCAGCAGCTTGGGATCAGGAATGAATGAAAAACTGTTTTTT.

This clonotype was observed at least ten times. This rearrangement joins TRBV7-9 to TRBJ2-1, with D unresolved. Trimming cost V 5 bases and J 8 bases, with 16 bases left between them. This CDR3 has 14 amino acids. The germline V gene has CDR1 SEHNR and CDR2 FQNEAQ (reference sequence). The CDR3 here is CASSLGRAAHEQFF. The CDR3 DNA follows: TGTGCCAGCAGCCTAGGACGGGCCGCGCATGAGCAGTTCTTC.

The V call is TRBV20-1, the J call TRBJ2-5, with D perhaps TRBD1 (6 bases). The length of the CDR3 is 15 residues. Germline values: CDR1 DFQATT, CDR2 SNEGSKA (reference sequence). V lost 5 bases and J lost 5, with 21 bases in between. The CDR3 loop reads CSAPGAAPGWETQYF. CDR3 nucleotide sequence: TGCAGTGCTCCAGGGGCAGCGCCCGGCTGGGAGACCCAGTACTTC.

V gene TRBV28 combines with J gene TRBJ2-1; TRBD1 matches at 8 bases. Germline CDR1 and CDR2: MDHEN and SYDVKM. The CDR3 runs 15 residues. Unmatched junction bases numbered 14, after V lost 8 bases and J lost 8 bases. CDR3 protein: CASRTEDRGTDEQFF. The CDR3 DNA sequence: TGTGCCAGCCGGACCGAAGACAGGGGTACCGATGAGCAGTTCTTC. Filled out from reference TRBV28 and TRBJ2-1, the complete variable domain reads DVKVTQSSRYLVKRTGEKVFLECVQDMDHENMFWYRQDPGLGLRLIYFSYDVKMKEKGDIPEGYSVSREKKERFSLILESASTNQTSMYLCASRTEDRGTDEQFFGPGTRLTVL.

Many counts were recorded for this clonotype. Here the CDR3 reads CASTQQGNTEAFF. The CDR3 DNA reads TGTGCCAGCACCCAACAGGGGAACACTGAAGCTTTCTTT. The V and J genes are TRBV12-3 or TRBV12-4 and TRBJ1-1; D perhaps matches TRBD1 (6 bases). The V end was cut by 7 bases, the J end by 1 base, with 10 bases between. The CDR3 is 13 amino acids.

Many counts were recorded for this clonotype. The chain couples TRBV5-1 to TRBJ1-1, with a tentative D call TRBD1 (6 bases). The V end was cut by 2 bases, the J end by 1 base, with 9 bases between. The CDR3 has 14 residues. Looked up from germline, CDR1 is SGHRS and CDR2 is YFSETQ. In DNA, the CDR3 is TGCGCCAGCAGCTTAAGACAGGCGAACACTGAAGCTTTCTTT. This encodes CASSLRQANTEAFF.

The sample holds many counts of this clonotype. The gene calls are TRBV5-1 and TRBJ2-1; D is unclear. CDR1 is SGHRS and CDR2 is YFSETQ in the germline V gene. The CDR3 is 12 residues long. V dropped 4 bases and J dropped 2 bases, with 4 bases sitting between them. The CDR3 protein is CASSRTYNEQFF. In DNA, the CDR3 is TGCGCCAGCAGCCGCACCTACAATGAGCAGTTCTTC.

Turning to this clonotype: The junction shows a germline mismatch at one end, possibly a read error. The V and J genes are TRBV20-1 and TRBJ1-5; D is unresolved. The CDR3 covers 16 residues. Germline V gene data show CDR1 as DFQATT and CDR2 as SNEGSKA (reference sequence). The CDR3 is CCARKFLRTSNQPQHF. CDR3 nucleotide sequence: TGCTGTGCTAGAAAGTTCCTGCGGACGAGCAATCAGCCCCAGCATTTT.

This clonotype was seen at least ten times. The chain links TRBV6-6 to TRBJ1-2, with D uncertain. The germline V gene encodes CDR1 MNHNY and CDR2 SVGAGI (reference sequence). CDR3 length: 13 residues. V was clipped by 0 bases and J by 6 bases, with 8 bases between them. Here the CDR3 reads CASSYSGVHGYTF. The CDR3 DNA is TGTGCCAGCAGTTACTCTGGGGTGCATGGCTACACCTTC.

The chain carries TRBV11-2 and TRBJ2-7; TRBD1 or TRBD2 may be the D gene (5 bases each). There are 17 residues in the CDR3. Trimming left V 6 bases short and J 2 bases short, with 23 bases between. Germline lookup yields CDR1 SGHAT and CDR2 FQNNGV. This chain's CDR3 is CASRTTGAVGSTYEQYF. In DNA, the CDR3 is TGTGCCAGCAGGACTACCGGGGCAGTCGGTTCAACCTACGAGCAGTACTTC.

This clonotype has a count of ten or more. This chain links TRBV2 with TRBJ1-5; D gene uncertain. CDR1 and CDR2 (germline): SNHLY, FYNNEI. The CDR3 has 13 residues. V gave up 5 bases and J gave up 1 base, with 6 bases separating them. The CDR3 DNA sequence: TGTGCCAGCAGTTCCAGGAGCAATCAGCCCCAGCATTTT. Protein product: CASSSRSNQPQHF.

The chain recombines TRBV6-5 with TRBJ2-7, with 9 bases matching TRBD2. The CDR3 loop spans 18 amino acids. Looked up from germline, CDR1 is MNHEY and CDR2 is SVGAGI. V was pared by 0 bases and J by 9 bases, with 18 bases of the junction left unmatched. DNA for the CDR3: TGTGCCAGCAGTTACTCGAGGGAGCCGGGACTAGCTGTGGGAGGGCAGTACTTC. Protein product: CASSYSREPGLAVGGQYF.

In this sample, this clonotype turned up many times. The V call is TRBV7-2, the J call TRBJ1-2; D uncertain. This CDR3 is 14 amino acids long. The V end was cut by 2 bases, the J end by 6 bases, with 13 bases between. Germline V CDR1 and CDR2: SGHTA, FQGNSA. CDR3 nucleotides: TGTGCCAGCAGCTTACCTGGGAGCACAAATGGCTACACCTTC. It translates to CASSLPGSTNGYTF.

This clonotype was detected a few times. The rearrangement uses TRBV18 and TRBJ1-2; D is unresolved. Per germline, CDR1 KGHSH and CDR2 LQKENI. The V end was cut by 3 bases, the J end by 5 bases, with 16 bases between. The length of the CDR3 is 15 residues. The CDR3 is CASSPTEGRGYGYTF. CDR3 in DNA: TGTGCCAGCTCACCGACCGAAGGCAGAGGGTATGGCTACACCTTC.

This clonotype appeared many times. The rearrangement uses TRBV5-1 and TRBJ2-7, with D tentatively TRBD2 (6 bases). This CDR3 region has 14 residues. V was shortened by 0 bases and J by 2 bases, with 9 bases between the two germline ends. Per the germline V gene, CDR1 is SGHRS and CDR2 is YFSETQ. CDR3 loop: CASSLGLGAYEQYF. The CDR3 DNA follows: TGCGCCAGCAGCTTGGGACTAGGAGCCTACGAGCAGTACTTC.

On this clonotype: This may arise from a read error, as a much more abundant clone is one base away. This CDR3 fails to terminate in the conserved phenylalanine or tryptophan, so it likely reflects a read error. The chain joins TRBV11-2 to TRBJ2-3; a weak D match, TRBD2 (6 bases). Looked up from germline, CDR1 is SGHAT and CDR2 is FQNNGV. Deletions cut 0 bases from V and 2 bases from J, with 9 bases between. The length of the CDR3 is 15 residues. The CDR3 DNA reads TGTGCCAGCAGCTTAGAGCGGGGCAACACAGATACGCAGTATCTT. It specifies CASSLERGNTDTQYL.

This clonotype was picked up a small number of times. The CDR3 region is CASSYSKQNVGSQPQHF. The CDR3, as DNA: TGTGCCAGCAGTTACTCCAAACAGAATGTCGGTTCTCAGCCCCAGCATTTT. The rearrangement uses TRBV6-2 or TRBV6-3 and TRBJ1-5, with D uncertain. This CDR3 region has 17 residues. V lost 0 bases, J lost 6 bases, and 18 bases lay in between. Germline V gene sequence: CDR1 MNHEY, CDR2 SVGEGT.

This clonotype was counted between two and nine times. DNA of the CDR3: TGTGCCTGGAATCAGGGGGCTGGAAACACCATATATTTT. Translated, it gives CAWNQGAGNTIYF. The chain is built from TRBV30 and TRBJ1-3, with TRBD1 identical over 7 bases. The CDR3 is 13 amino acids. With 4 bases clipped from V and 2 bases from J, the junction kept 2 bases outside the gene matches. Germline V gene data show CDR1 as GTSNPN and CDR2 as SVGIG (reference sequence).

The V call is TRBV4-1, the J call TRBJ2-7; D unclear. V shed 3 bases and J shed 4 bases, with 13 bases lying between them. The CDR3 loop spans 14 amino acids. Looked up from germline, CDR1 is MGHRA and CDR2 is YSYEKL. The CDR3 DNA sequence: TGCGCCAGCAGCCAGCCCCGGGCCCTATACGAGCAGTACTTC. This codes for CASSQPRALYEQYF.